The 19 T cell receptor beta chains below come from one sample, sequenced in a study of early T cells in non-severe SARS-CoV-2 infection (dated by TCRdb to the early 2020s). The library was produced with 5' RACE. Sequenced using a NextSeq 500. TCRdb applied fastp at Q25 and MiXCR to the public reads, then kept only in-frame beta chains. Entries are consolidated by CDR3 protein sequence, retaining the most common genes and DNA. Across this sample there are 66,000 or so distinct CDR3 sequences, with 10% to 13% seen only once. The top ten constitute 1.7% of the sample. The sample comprised whole blood. These TCRs come from an adult who was a healthcare worker with PCR-confirmed SARS-CoV-2 infection or an uninfected control (not recorded which).

There are a few counts of this clonotype. This sequence joins TRBV20-1 and TRBJ1-2; D uncertain. Trimming removed 1 base from V and 3 bases from J, with 6 bases in between. Germline V gives CDR1 DFQATT, CDR2 SNEGSKA (reference sequence). The CDR3 is 12 residues long. CDR3 bases: TGCAGTGCTAGAGTAAATTACTATGGCTACACCTTC. Amino acid sequence: CSARVNYYGYTF.

This clonotype was counted at least ten times. This chain joins TRBV7-9 and TRBJ2-1; no clear D gene. This CDR3 is built from 13 residues. Germline CDR1 SEHNR, CDR2 FQNEAQ (reference sequence). V shed 5 bases and J shed 9 bases, with 14 bases lying between them. DNA of the CDR3: TGTGCCAGCAGCGCCGCCCCTTCTAGTGAGCAGTTCTTC. Translated, it gives CASSAAPSSEQFF.

This clonotype was detected a few times. The chain recombines TRBV20-1 with TRBJ2-3, with unresolved D. The V end was cut by 0 bases, the J end by 0 bases, with 10 bases between. The CDR3 loop spans 15 amino acids. Germline V gene data show CDR1 as DFQATT and CDR2 as SNEGSKA (reference sequence). The CDR3: CSARDQAHSTDTQYF. DNA for the CDR3: TGCAGTGCTAGAGATCAGGCCCATAGCACAGATACGCAGTATTTT.

This clonotype was found many times. The chain combines TRBV20-1 with TRBJ2-3; D gene ambiguous. The V gene lost 0 bases and the J gene lost 3 bases, with 4 bases spanning the gap. The CDR3 covers 12 residues. From germline, CDR1 is DFQATT and CDR2 SNEGSKA (reference sequence). CDR3: CSARESTDTQYF. DNA of the CDR3: TGCAGTGCTAGAGAAAGTACAGATACGCAGTATTTT.

This clonotype was detected many times. Here the CDR3 reads CASSFTDPGEYEKLFF. The CDR3 nucleotides are TGTGCCAGCAGCTTCACGGATCCGGGGGAATATGAAAAACTGTTTTTT. V and J are TRBV7-2 and TRBJ1-4; TRBD1 is a possible D gene (5 bases). This CDR3 has 16 amino acids. The V end lost 3 bases, the J end lost 6 bases, and 17 bases lay between the germline ends. CDR1 is SGHTA, CDR2 FQGNSA, per germline.

This clonotype was seen only a few times. The chain recombines TRBV7-2 with TRBJ2-1; possibly TRBD2 for D (5 bases). In germline, CDR1 is SGHTA, CDR2 FQGNSA. The CDR3 consists of 13 residues. Deletions cut 2 bases from V and 10 bases from J, with 12 bases between. The CDR3: CASSLLLTGEQFF. As DNA, the CDR3 is TGTGCCAGCAGCTTACTTCTCACGGGAGAGCAGTTCTTC.

The chain recombines TRBV4-3 with TRBJ2-3, with 7 bases matching TRBD2. The V gene's germline CDR1 is LGHNA and CDR2 YSLEER. The CDR3 loop spans 16 amino acids. Trimming cost V 0 bases and J 2 bases; bases outside gene matches: 5. CDR3 protein: CASSQEERGLTDTQYF. The CDR3 DNA is TGCGCCAGCAGCCAAGAAGAGCGGGGTCTCACAGATACGCAGTATTTT.

The chain uses TRBV2 and TRBJ2-3; D possibly matches TRBD1 or TRBD2 (6 bases each). V gave up 7 bases and J gave up 6 bases, with 23 bases separating them. CDR3 size: 16 residues. Germline CDR1 SNHLY, CDR2 FYNNEI. The CDR3 region has the DNA TGTGCCAGCACTTTCCCGACTCTGCTGGGGGGCGATACGCAGTATTTT. Translated: CASTFPTLLGGDTQYF.

This chain joins TRBV20-1 and TRBJ1-3; D is unclear. This CDR3 has 9 residues. The V and J ends lost 2 bases and 7 bases respectively, with 0 bases between them. Germline CDR1 DFQATT, CDR2 SNEGSKA (reference sequence). The CDR3 DNA reads TGCAGTGCTAGAAACACCATATATTTT. This gives the protein CSARNTIYF.

This rearrangement joins TRBV5-4 to TRBJ2-1, with D tentatively TRBD2 (5 bases). This CDR3 comprises 15 residues. The V and J ends lost 1 base and 7 bases respectively, with 15 bases between them. Germline CDR1 and CDR2: SGHNT and YYREEE (reference sequence). The CDR3 DNA is TGTGCCAGCAGCTTGCCCCCGGGTGGGAGAAATGAGCAGTTCTTC. It is translated as CASSLPPGGRNEQFF.

This clonotype was seen a handful of times. The gene calls are TRBV20-1 and TRBJ2-5, with 7 bases fitting TRBD1. From germline, CDR1 is DFQATT and CDR2 SNEGSKA (reference sequence). The junction had 12 bases not matched to a gene; V was cut back by 3 bases and J by 2 bases. This CDR3 has 16 amino acids. This CDR3 is CSASVDRALRQETQYF. DNA for the CDR3: TGCAGTGCTAGTGTAGACAGGGCCCTTAGGCAAGAGACCCAGTACTTC.

There are many counts of this clonotype. V usage is TRBV15 and J usage is TRBJ1-1, with D uncertain. The CDR3 has 17 residues. The V gene's germline CDR1 is LNHNV and CDR2 YYDKDF (reference sequence). The V and J ends lost 3 bases and 4 bases respectively, with 21 bases between them. The CDR3 region has the DNA TGTGCCACCAGCAGTGGCCTCTCAGTCCAGAGGGTCACTGAAGCTTTCTTT. This codes for CATSSGLSVQRVTEAFF.

This clonotype was counted ten times or more. The chain carries TRBV6-2 or TRBV6-3 and TRBJ1-2; possibly TRBD1 for D (6 bases). This CDR3 region has 14 residues. Germline V CDR1 and CDR2: MNHEY, SVGEGT. V lost 2 bases to trimming and J lost 2 bases, with 9 bases between them. Written as DNA, the CDR3 is TGTGCCAGCAGTTACCCCGGACAGAACTATGGCTACACCTTC. It codes for CASSYPGQNYGYTF.

This clonotype appeared many times. The chain joins TRBV12-3 or TRBV12-4 to TRBJ2-7; perhaps D is TRBD1 or TRBD2 (5 bases each). The CDR3 length is 14 residues. The V gene lost 6 bases and the J gene lost 2 bases, with 14 bases spanning the gap. CDR3 region: CASSQWDGTYEQYF. Here the CDR3 DNA reads TGTGCCAGCAGCCAATGGGACGGTACCTACGAGCAGTACTTC.

This clonotype was picked up many times. The chain uses TRBV7-8 and TRBJ1-2; 8 nucleotides align to TRBD1. Germline trimming cut 0 bases from V and 0 bases from J; bases unmatched to any gene: 3. CDR1 is SGHVS, CDR2 FQNEAQ, per germline. CDR3 length: 16 amino acids. CDR3 nucleotides: TGTGCCAGCAGCTTAGCCAGGGGGCGCCCTAACTATGGCTACACCTTC. It yields the protein CASSLARGRPNYGYTF.

This chain links TRBV5-1 with TRBJ2-1, with D possibly being TRBD2 (6 bases). The CDR3 length is 14 residues. Trimming pared 0 bases from V and 13 bases from J, leaving 17 bases between. Germline assignment: CDR1 SGHRS and CDR2 YFSETQ. The CDR3 here is CASSLGRERPTQFF. The CDR3 bases are TGCGCCAGCAGCTTGGGCCGGGAGCGGCCCACTCAGTTCTTC.

This clonotype came up many times. The V and J genes are TRBV7-6 and TRBJ1-2, with 7 bases that match TRBD1. The ends lost 5 bases at V and 4 bases at J; junction bases unmatched: 7. Germline values: CDR1 SGHVS, CDR2 FNYEAQ. This CDR3 is built from 14 residues. Here the CDR3 reads CASSAQGDFYGYTF. The CDR3 nucleotides are TGTGCCAGCAGCGCCCAGGGGGATTTCTATGGCTACACCTTC.

In this sample, this clonotype turned up a few times. The chain uses TRBV29-1 and TRBJ1-2; the D gene is possibly TRBD1 (6 bases). The CDR3 has 12 residues. Germline V CDR1 and CDR2: SQVTM, ANQGSEA. Trimming removed 6 bases from V and 7 bases from J, with 15 bases in between. The CDR3 DNA reads as TGCAGCGTGGCCGGGACAAGTAGTGGCTACACCTTC. Protein sequence: CSVAGTSSGYTF.

This clonotype was found many times. V and J are TRBV3-1 and TRBJ2-2; the match to TRBD1 covers 9 bases. CDR1 is LGHDT and CDR2 is YNNKEL in the germline V gene (reference sequence). This CDR3 region has 16 residues. The trim removed 5 bases at V and 8 bases at J, leaving 12 bases unmatched. The CDR3 DNA reads TGTGCCAGCAGCTTTGACTCCGGGACAGGGTTAGGGGAGCTGTTTTTT. As protein: CASSFDSGTGLGELFF.